This passage covers 30 T cell receptor beta chains from one sample sequenced in a study of T cell responses to AZD1222 COVID-19 vaccine. Using immunoSEQ multiplex PCR, the repertoire was profiled, and TCRdb retains in-frame clones only, with some absent. The sample holds 180,000 or so clones, 80% to 95% seen once. Specimen: peripheral blood, collected 28 days after the second AZD1222 dose. These receptors all come from an adult who received the AZD1222 COVID-19 vaccine.

V is TRBV19 and J is TRBJ1-5; TRBD1 matches at 11 bases. This CDR3 contains 15 residues. Germline CDR1 reads LNHDA; CDR2 reads SQIVND (reference sequence). V dropped 6 bases and J dropped 6; count of bases not matched to a gene: 7. The CDR3 nucleotides are TGTGCCAGTAGCCAACCGGGACAGGGGGGTCAGCCCCAGCATTTT. This encodes CASSQPGQGGQPQHF.

This chain uses TRBV4-1 with TRBJ1-2; D ambiguous. Germline V gives CDR1 MGHRA, CDR2 YSYEKL. The CDR3 contains 14 residues. V lost 2 bases and J 1 base, leaving 8 bases between the germline ends. CDR3 nucleotide sequence: TGCGCCAGCAGCCAATTACAGTTTAACTATGGCTACACCTTC. This translates into CASSQLQFNYGYTF.

This clone was observed a single time. The chain employs TRBV5-6 and TRBJ2-7; 11 bases agree with TRBD2. With V trimmed by 4 bases and J by 3 bases, 9 bases remained unmatched. Germline CDR1 is SGHDT and CDR2 is YYEEEE. CDR3 length equals 16 residues. This CDR3 reads CASSGRLAGTLYEQYF. The CDR3 coding sequence is TGTGCCAGCAGCGGGAGACTAGCGGGAACCCTCTACGAGCAGTACTTC.

This sequence joins TRBV4-3 and TRBJ2-7; D possibly corresponds to TRBD1 (5 bases). Germline CDR1 and CDR2: LGHNA and YSLEER. The CDR3 length is 16 residues. V lost 0 bases and J lost 3, with 15 bases in between. CDR3 nucleotides: TGCGCCAGCAGCCAAGATGGTAGGGGCAGACTCTACGAGCAGTACTTC. Protein product: CASSQDGRGRLYEQYF.

This sequence joins TRBV6-2 or TRBV6-3 and TRBJ2-2, with D maybe TRBD1 (7 bases). Trimming removed 4 bases at V and 3 bases at J, with 9 bases between. The CDR3 extends over 14 amino acids. Germline CDR1 and CDR2: MNHEY and SVGEGT. The CDR3 coding sequence is TGTGCCAGCAGTTTCAGGGGGGACACCGGGGAGCTGTTTTTT. Translating it yields CASSFRGDTGELFF.

The chain recombines TRBV12-3 or TRBV12-4 with TRBJ1-1, with 7 bases matching TRBD1. J lost 10 bases, V lost 7 bases, and 6 bases had no gene match. This CDR3 contains 11 residues. CDR3 protein: CASTAGGRAFF. DNA of the CDR3: TGTGCCAGCACCGCAGGGGGGAGAGCTTTCTTT.

The chain combines TRBV10-3 with TRBJ2-7; D not resolved. The V gene's germline CDR1 is ENHRY and CDR2 SYGVKD. The CDR3 has 13 residues. Trimming took off 3 bases at V and 2 bases at J, with 8 bases between the two ends. CDR3 protein: CAISDTVAYEQYF. CDR3 DNA: TGTGCCATCAGTGACACAGTAGCCTACGAGCAGTACTTC.

The chain couples TRBV7-3 to TRBJ1-2; TRBD1 is a possible D gene (5 bases). Per germline, CDR1 SGHTA and CDR2 FQGTGA. There are 15 residues in the CDR3. V was trimmed by 1 base and J by 5 bases, leaving 14 bases between them. DNA of the CDR3: TGTGCCAGCAGCTTAAAGGGTCAGGGAGAATATGGCTACACCTTC. Translating it yields CASSLKGQGEYGYTF.

This chain links TRBV9 with TRBJ2-5; D is perhaps TRBD2 (6 bases). The CDR3 extends over 15 amino acids. Germline CDR1 SGDLS, CDR2 YYNGEE. Trimming cost V 0 bases and J 4 bases, with 13 bases left between them. The CDR3 region is CASSVVGGVGETQYF. The CDR3 DNA reads TGTGCCAGCAGCGTAGTGGGCGGGGTGGGAGAGACCCAGTACTTC.

J is TRBJ2-3 and V is TRBV3-1 (or the pseudogene TRBV3-2); D might be TRBD1 (6 bases). Germline CDR1 is LGHDT and CDR2 is YNNKEL (reference sequence). CDR3 length equals 17 residues. Trimming pared 6 bases from V and 4 bases from J, leaving 23 bases between. CDR3 residues: CASSRRTVRTVPDTQYF. The CDR3 coding sequence is TGTGCCAGCAGTCGCCGGACAGTTCGGACGGTCCCAGATACGCAGTATTTT.

This chain uses TRBV12-3 or TRBV12-4 with TRBJ1-4, with D unclear. Trimming removed 6 bases from V and 2 bases from J, with 7 bases in between. The CDR3 is 13 amino acids. The CDR3 sequence: CASRGWTNEKLFF. DNA of the CDR3: TGTGCCAGCAGGGGGTGGACTAATGAAAAACTGTTTTTT.

This sequence joins TRBV19 and TRBJ1-1; maybe TRBD1 (6 bases). Looked up from germline, CDR1 is LNHDA and CDR2 is SQIVND (reference sequence). This CDR3 region has 15 residues. V lost 7 bases, J lost 1 base, and 16 bases lay in between. The CDR3 nucleotides are TGTGCCAGTAAAACCATAGGACAGCAGAACACTGAAGCTTTCTTT. Translating it yields CASKTIGQQNTEAFF.

DNA for the CDR3: TGTGCCAGCAGCCAAGAGTCGTCGGGGAGGTTCGAGCAGTACTTC. This codes for CASSQESSGRFEQYF. The J gene is TRBJ2-7, the V gene TRBV4-2, with D maybe TRBD2 (6 bases). The CDR3 length is 15 residues. Trimming pared 0 bases from V and 6 bases from J, leaving 15 bases between. Germline CDR1 LGHNA, CDR2 YNFKEQ.

The chain uses TRBV7-2 and TRBJ2-1; 7 nucleotides agree with TRBD2. The length of the CDR3 is 15 residues. Germline V gives CDR1 SGHTA, CDR2 FQGNSA. V shed 3 bases and J 5 bases; nucleotides not matched to a gene: 7. The CDR3 DNA is TGTGCCAGCAGCTTGGTTACGGGGGGACACAATGAGCAGTTCTTC. This codes for CASSLVTGGHNEQFF.

This sequence joins TRBV7-2 and TRBJ1-5; 7 bases are shared with TRBD1. This CDR3 has 17 amino acids. Germline lookup yields CDR1 SGHTA and CDR2 FQGNSA. J lost 1 base, V lost 5 bases, and 11 bases had no gene match. CDR3 in amino acids: CASSPEGVTGSNQPQHF. In DNA, the CDR3 is TGTGCCAGCAGCCCAGAGGGGGTGACAGGGAGCAATCAGCCCCAGCATTTT.

The sample holds a few counts of this clone. This chain connects TRBV15 to TRBJ2-6, with D perhaps matching TRBD1 (6 bases). Germline CDR1 is LNHNV and CDR2 is YYDKDF (reference sequence). The V and J ends lost 7 bases and 0 bases respectively, with 13 bases between them. This CDR3 region has 16 residues. This chain's CDR3 is CATNQGPDSGANVLTF. The CDR3 DNA follows: TGTGCCACCAATCAGGGGCCGGACTCTGGGGCCAACGTCCTGACTTTC.

The chain couples TRBV3-1 (or the pseudogene TRBV3-2) to TRBJ2-2; TRBD1 aligns across 9 bases. J was trimmed by 6 bases and V by 6 bases; bases with no gene match: 11. The CDR3 runs to 16 residues. Germline CDR1 and CDR2: LGHDT and YNNKEL (reference sequence). This CDR3 is CASRPPGQGLPGELFF. The CDR3 DNA reads TGTGCCAGCAGACCTCCGGGACAGGGTCTCCCCGGGGAGCTGTTTTTT.

The rearrangement uses TRBV5-4 and TRBJ1-2, with D unresolved. This CDR3 comprises 12 residues. Germline CDR1 reads SGHNT; CDR2 reads YYREEE (reference sequence). V was trimmed by 0 bases and J by 8 bases, leaving 8 bases between them. The DNA of the CDR3 is TGTGCCAGCAGCTTGGATAGAGTAGGCTACACCTTC. The encoded protein is CASSLDRVGYTF.

The chain links TRBV6-5 to TRBJ2-5; no firm D call. Germline V gene sequence: CDR1 MNHEY, CDR2 SVGAGI. The CDR3 is 10 residues long. Trimming left V 6 bases short and J 12 bases short, with 11 bases between. The CDR3 loop is CASRATTEYF. Written as DNA, the CDR3 is TGTGCCAGCAGAGCGACAACCGAGTACTTC.

The chain joins TRBV4-2 to TRBJ2-2; tentative D call: TRBD2 (6 bases). The germline V and J ends were trimmed by 4 bases and 6 bases, with 24 bases remaining between them. Germline-derived CDR1 and CDR2 are LGHNA and YNFKEQ. The CDR3 has 18 residues. The CDR3 region is CASSPRTTGGRVPGELFF. The CDR3 DNA reads TGTGCCAGCAGCCCCCGGACTACCGGAGGTCGGGTCCCCGGGGAGCTGTTTTTT.

The table lists this clone with a few counts. The chain carries TRBV7-3 and TRBJ2-2; 8 bases are shared with TRBD2. CDR3 length: 16 amino acids. Germline lookup yields CDR1 SGHTA and CDR2 FQGTGA. V trimming: 0 bases; J trimming: 4 bases; junction bases outside the gene matches: 4. CDR3: CASSLTPAGATGELFF. The CDR3 DNA sequence: TGTGCCAGCAGCTTAACCCCAGCGGGGGCCACCGGGGAGCTGTTTTTT.

The rearrangement links TRBV30 to TRBJ1-6, with a weak D call TRBD1 (6 bases). Trimming stripped 2 bases from V and 8 bases from J, with 10 bases between. The CDR3 covers 13 residues. Germline V gene lookup returns CDR1 GTSNPN and CDR2 SVGIG (reference sequence). CDR3 DNA: TGTGCCTGGAGTCCCAACAGGGATTCACCCCTCCACTTT. It codes for CAWSPNRDSPLHF. Filled out from reference TRBV30 and TRBJ1-6, the complete variable domain reads SQTIHQWPATLVQPVGSPLSLECTVEGTSNPNLYWYRQAAGRGLQLLFYSVGIGQISSEVPQNLSASRPQDRQFILSSKKLLLSDSGFYLCAWSPNRDSPLHFGNGTRLTVT.

The J gene is TRBJ1-4, the V gene TRBV9; D gene ambiguous. V shed 1 base and J shed 7 bases, with 8 bases lying between them. The germline V gene has CDR1 SGDLS and CDR2 YYNGEE. This CDR3 region has 13 residues. Here the CDR3 reads CASSVKWGEKLFF. The CDR3 DNA reads as TGTGCCAGCAGCGTAAAATGGGGTGAAAAACTGTTTTTT.

This sequence joins TRBV28 and TRBJ1-2; possible D gene TRBD1, 6 bases. The V end was cut by 6 bases, the J end by 8 bases, with 19 bases between. The CDR3 is 14 amino acids. CDR1 and CDR2 from the germline V gene are MDHEN and SYDVKM. The CDR3 loop is CASRINRVEEGYTF. The DNA for the CDR3 is TGTGCCAGCAGGATAAACAGGGTCGAGGAGGGCTACACCTTC.

V gene TRBV4-1 combines with J gene TRBJ2-4, with D perhaps TRBD1 (5 bases). CDR3 length: 16 amino acids. CDR1 and CDR2 (germline): MGHRA, YSYEKL. V lost 1 base and J lost 2, with 12 bases in between. As DNA, the CDR3 is TGCGCCAGCAGCCAAGGGATGGGGCAGTCCAAAAACATTCAGTACTTC. Its protein is CASSQGMGQSKNIQYF.

This clone was detected a few times. This rearrangement joins TRBV3-1 (or the pseudogene TRBV3-2) to TRBJ1-3; TRBD1 matches 8 bases. The V segment lost 0 bases and the J segment 4 bases; nucleotides outside the gene matches: 2. CDR3 length equals 15 residues. Germline CDR1 reads LGHDT; CDR2 reads YNNKEL (reference sequence). The CDR3 bases are TGTGCCAGCAGCCAAGATCAGGGGGCAGGAAACACCATATATTTT. It specifies CASSQDQGAGNTIYF.

This clone is medium-sized (0.01 to 0.1%) in the sample. The J gene is TRBJ1-2, the V gene TRBV19; D may be TRBD1 (6 bases). The V and J ends lost 6 bases and 0 bases respectively, with 14 bases between them. Germline V lookup: CDR1 LNHDA, CDR2 SQIVND (reference sequence). The length of the CDR3 is 15 residues. The CDR3 nucleotides read TGTGCCAGTAGCCTCAGACAGGAGCCTAACTATGGCTACACCTTC. As protein: CASSLRQEPNYGYTF.

This clone was seen only once. The V call is TRBV3-1 (or the pseudogene TRBV3-2), the J call TRBJ1-2; TRBD1 matches 7 bases. The trim removed 4 bases at V and 4 bases at J, leaving 9 bases unmatched. Germline V lookup: CDR1 LGHDT, CDR2 YNNKEL (reference sequence). This CDR3 contains 15 residues. CDR3 in amino acids: CASSRRTGMSYGYTF. DNA of the CDR3: TGTGCCAGCAGCCGAAGGACAGGAATGAGCTATGGCTACACCTTC.

J is TRBJ2-5 and V is TRBV3-1 (or the pseudogene TRBV3-2), with 11 nucleotides matching TRBD2. Germline CDR1 is LGHDT and CDR2 is YNNKEL (reference sequence). This CDR3 has 15 amino acids. V shed 3 bases and J 6 bases; nucleotides not matched to a gene: 6. DNA for the CDR3: TGTGCCAGCAGCCAGGGGACTAGCGGTGGGAAGACCCAGTACTTC. Amino acids: CASSQGTSGGKTQYF.

This chain joins TRBV30 and TRBJ1-5, with TRBD1 matching over 9 bases. The ends lost 0 bases at V and 7 bases at J; junction bases unmatched: 10. The CDR3 consists of 16 residues. Germline values: CDR1 GTSNPN, CDR2 SVGIG (reference sequence). The DNA of the CDR3 is TGTGCCTGGAGTGTATGGGACAGGGTAGGTATGCAGCCCCAGCATTTT. It is translated as CAWSVWDRVGMQPQHF.